Presented here are 24 T cell receptor beta chains from one specimen sequenced in a study of cytomegalovirus exposure and HLA in healthy donors. Vbeta (60) and Jbeta (13) primers were used in the PCR. Only in-frame clones appear in the TCRdb table, and some are missing; sequencing was by immunoSEQ multiplex PCR. Here the sample spans about 200,000 clones, more than 65% being singletons. The sample consisted of PBMCs. Source of these receptors: a middle-aged man in good health and CMV-seronegative.

This chain joins TRBV9 and TRBJ1-5; weak D call: TRBD1 (6 bases). The V gene's germline CDR1 is SGDLS and CDR2 YYNGEE. CDR3 length equals 13 residues. The ends were cut back, 2 bases at V and 4 bases at J, with 7 bases in the middle. This CDR3 reads CASSVQGNQPQHF. The CDR3 DNA sequence: TGTGCCAGCAGCGTTCAGGGGAATCAGCCCCAGCATTTT.

This clone was seen a few times. The rearrangement joins TRBV2 to TRBJ1-6, with TRBD1 matching over 7 bases. V shed 6 bases and J 7 bases; nucleotides not matched to a gene: 9. The germline V gene has CDR1 SNHLY and CDR2 FYNNEI. CDR3 length: 15 amino acids. The DNA of the CDR3 is TGTGCCAGCAGGACTGACAGGGTCAACAATTCACCCCTCCACTTT. Its translation is CASRTDRVNNSPLHF.

The V gene is TRBV10-3, the J gene TRBJ2-7, with a possible D match to TRBD1 (5 bases). Germline CDR1 is ENHRY and CDR2 is SYGVKD. The V gene lost 7 bases and the J gene lost 0 bases, with 10 bases spanning the gap. The CDR3 contains 13 residues. Here the CDR3 reads CAITQGSSYEQYF. In nucleotides, the CDR3 is TGTGCCATCACGCAGGGCAGCTCCTACGAGCAGTACTTC.

The chain is built from TRBV27 and TRBJ2-7, with TRBD2 matching 7 bases. Germline V gene lookup returns CDR1 MNHEY and CDR2 SMNVEV (reference sequence). This CDR3 has 15 amino acids. Unmatched junction bases numbered 11, after V lost 5 bases and J lost 4 bases. CDR3 coding DNA: TGTGCCAGCAGTACCGCCGGGACGGGGGGTTACGAGCAGTACTTC. Translated, it gives CASSTAGTGGYEQYF.

The chain combines TRBV30 with TRBJ2-2; D gene ambiguous. V was clipped by 0 bases and J by 4 bases, with 9 bases between them. The V gene's germline CDR1 is GTSNPN and CDR2 SVGIG (reference sequence). CDR3 length: 14 amino acids. CDR3 in amino acids: CAWSVLSRTGELFF. The CDR3 DNA reads TGTGCCTGGAGTGTGTTGAGCCGCACCGGGGAGCTGTTTTTT.

The rearrangement uses TRBV5-1 and TRBJ2-7; the match to TRBD1 covers 9 bases. The CDR3 contains 13 residues. J gave up 7 bases and V 4 bases, and 6 bases lay outside the gene matches. Germline CDR1 and CDR2: SGHRS and YFSETQ. This chain's CDR3 is CASSLGQGREQYF. The CDR3 DNA follows: TGCGCCAGCAGCCTAGGACAGGGGCGGGAGCAGTACTTC.

CDR3 residues: CASSEYREQYF. The CDR3 DNA is TGTGCCAGCAGTGAATACAGAGAGCAGTACTTC. The V call is TRBV6-1, the J call TRBJ2-7; D is ambiguous. The CDR3 has 11 residues. The germline CDR1 and CDR2 sequences are MNHNS and SASEGT. V lost 2 bases to trimming and J lost 7 bases, with 6 bases between them.

This clone has only a few counts. CDR3 region: CASSLGGAGTGLEQYF. The CDR3 nucleotides read TGCGCCAGCAGCTTGGGTGGGGCCGGGACAGGGCTCGAGCAGTACTTC. V usage is TRBV5-1 and J usage is TRBJ2-7; TRBD1 matches 9 bases. The V gene end was trimmed by 0 bases and the J gene end by 6 bases; junction bases not matched to a gene: 10. Germline V lookup: CDR1 SGHRS, CDR2 YFSETQ. There are 16 residues in the CDR3.

This clone was counted a single time. The gene calls are TRBV18 and TRBJ2-7, with D perhaps matching TRBD1 (5 bases). The CDR3 has 14 amino acids. Deletions cut 3 bases from V and 3 bases from J, with 12 bases between. Germline V lookup: CDR1 KGHSH, CDR2 LQKENI. CDR3 in DNA: TGTGCCAGCTCACCGATATCAGGGTACTACGAGCAGTACTTC. Translated, it gives CASSPISGYYEQYF. Combining the CDR3 with reference TRBV18 and TRBJ2-7 gives the whole variable domain NAGVMQNPRHLVRRRGQEARLRCSPMKGHSHVYWYRQLPEEGLKFMVYLQKENIIDESGMPKERFSAEFPKEGPSILRIQQVVRGDSAAYFCASSPISGYYEQYFGPGTRLTVT.

This chain joins TRBV28 and TRBJ1-1; D unclear. This CDR3 has 16 residues. The germline V gene encodes CDR1 MDHEN and CDR2 SYDVKM. V lost 6 bases to trimming and J lost 1 base, with 18 bases between them. This chain's CDR3 is CASRYSRRNENTEAFF. CDR3 nucleotide sequence: TGTGCCAGCAGGTATTCTAGACGGAACGAGAACACTGAAGCTTTCTTT. Full variable domain (missing parts from reference TRBV28 and TRBJ1-1): DVKVTQSSRYLVKRTGEKVFLECVQDMDHENMFWYRQDPGLGLRLIYFSYDVKMKEKGDIPEGYSVSREKKERFSLILESASTNQTSMYLCASRYSRRNENTEAFFGQGTRLTVV.

The gene calls are TRBV7-3 and TRBJ2-3; possible D gene TRBD1, 5 bases. The germline gives CDR1 SGHTA, CDR2 FQGTGA. The CDR3 covers 15 residues. V lost 5 bases and J lost 3, with 15 bases in between. The CDR3 DNA sequence: TGTGCCAGCAGCGCGCAGGGTTACAGTACAGATACGCAGTATTTT. This codes for CASSAQGYSTDTQYF.

V and J are TRBV5-4 and TRBJ1-4; D call uncertain. Trimming shortened V by 0 bases and J by 8 bases, and 11 bases separated the two germline ends. This CDR3 spans 14 amino acids. Per the germline V gene, CDR1 is SGHNT and CDR2 is YYREEE (reference sequence). The CDR3 reads CASSLAGREEKLFF. The CDR3 region has the DNA TGTGCCAGCAGCTTGGCCGGACGGGAAGAAAAACTGTTTTTT.

This chain uses TRBV2 with TRBJ1-2; TRBD1 might be the D (5 bases). V lost 6 bases and J lost 0, with 14 bases in between. The CDR3 contains 15 residues. Per the germline V gene, CDR1 is SNHLY and CDR2 is FYNNEI. This chain's CDR3 is CASRDLDTANYGYTF. The CDR3 region has the DNA TGTGCCAGCAGGGATTTGGACACCGCTAACTATGGCTACACCTTC.

The CDR3 loop is CASSGKFGTGGTDTQYF. CDR3 DNA: TGTGCCAGCAGTGGAAAATTCGGGACAGGGGGCACAGATACGCAGTATTTT. The chain employs TRBV6-1 and TRBJ2-3, with 10 bases that match TRBD1. Germline V lookup: CDR1 MNHNS, CDR2 SASEGT. Unmatched junction bases numbered 8, after V lost 4 bases and J lost 1 base. CDR3 length: 17 residues.

The V and J genes are TRBV29-1 and TRBJ2-7; 7 bases are shared with TRBD1. The CDR3 extends over 14 amino acids. The germline CDR1 and CDR2 sequences are SQVTM and ANQGSEA. V lost 0 bases and J lost 2; bases outside the gene matches: 4. CDR3 sequence (DNA): TGCAGCGTTGAAGACGGGACAGTGGCCTACGAGCAGTACTTC. Protein sequence: CSVEDGTVAYEQYF.

This clone has just a few counts. V usage is TRBV2 and J usage is TRBJ1-1, with D tentatively TRBD1 (6 bases). In germline, CDR1 is SNHLY, CDR2 FYNNEI. Between the trimmed V and J ends, which lost 1 base and 2 bases, there was a span of 14 bases. The CDR3 totals 16 residues. The CDR3 nucleotides read TGTGCCAGCAGTGAAGGAGTAACAGGGCCCAACACTGAAGCTTTCTTT. This gives the protein CASSEGVTGPNTEAFF.

The V gene is TRBV28, the J gene TRBJ2-1, with D possibly matching TRBD2 (6 bases). Germline V lookup: CDR1 MDHEN, CDR2 SYDVKM. V lost 7 bases, J lost 7 bases, and 11 bases lay in between. This CDR3 spans 12 amino acids. This chain's CDR3 is CASMREDNEQFF. DNA of the CDR3: TGTGCCAGCATGAGGGAGGATAATGAGCAGTTCTTC.

In its sample, this clone was seen a few times. The chain combines TRBV4-2 with TRBJ2-2; weak D call: TRBD2 (5 bases). From germline, CDR1 is LGHNA and CDR2 YNFKEQ. Trimming cost V 2 bases and J 2 bases, with 12 bases left between them. The CDR3 contains 16 residues. The DNA of the CDR3 is TGTGCCAGCAGCCAACGCGGGCGGACCAACACCGGGGAGCTGTTTTTT. Amino acids: CASSQRGRTNTGELFF.

The V gene is TRBV27, the J gene TRBJ2-7; 7 bases fit TRBD2. The germline CDR1 and CDR2 sequences are MNHEY and SMNVEV (reference sequence). The CDR3 extends over 14 amino acids. Germline trimming cut 8 bases from V and 2 bases from J; bases unmatched to any gene: 9. As DNA, the CDR3 is TGTGCCAGCCGCACGGGGGGATCCCCCTACGAGCAGTACTTC. It codes for CASRTGGSPYEQYF.

The chain couples TRBV19 to TRBJ2-7, with 15 bases that match TRBD2. This CDR3 is 14 amino acids long. After removal of 5 bases from V and 10 bases from J, the junction contained 6 bases not matched to a gene. The germline V gene has CDR1 LNHDA and CDR2 SQIVND (reference sequence). In nucleotides, the CDR3 is TGTGCCAGTAGTTTCGGGACTAGCGGGAGGATCCAGTACTTC. As protein: CASSFGTSGRIQYF. Supplemented by reference TRBV19 and TRBJ2-7, the full variable domain reads DGGITQSPKYLFRKEGQNVTLSCEQNLNHDAMYWYRQDPGQGLRLIYYSQIVNDFQKGDIAEGYSVSREKKESFPLTVTSAQKNPTAFYLCASSFGTSGRIQYFGPGTRLTVT.

Only one count was recorded for this clone. The chain uses TRBV2 and TRBJ2-3, with D perhaps TRBD1 (5 bases). Per the germline V gene, CDR1 is SNHLY and CDR2 is FYNNEI. The ends were cut back, 4 bases at V and 8 bases at J, with 10 bases in the middle. The CDR3 is 12 amino acids. CDR3 sequence (DNA): TGTGCCAGCAGTGTGGGGCCAGGTACGCAGTATTTT. It codes for CASSVGPGTQYF.

The chain employs TRBV15 and TRBJ1-1; 8 bases fit TRBD1. CDR1 is LNHNV and CDR2 is YYDKDF in the germline V gene (reference sequence). CDR3 length: 17 amino acids. The ends lost 3 bases at V and 1 base at J; junction bases unmatched: 10. The CDR3 nucleotides read TGTGCCACCAGCAGGGGGACAGGTTATCTCCGGAACACTGAAGCTTTCTTT. As protein: CATSRGTGYLRNTEAFF.

The V gene is TRBV19, the J gene TRBJ2-1, with D perhaps TRBD2 (6 bases). The CDR3 extends over 15 amino acids. Trimming left V 3 bases short and J 2 bases short, with 11 bases between. The germline V gene has CDR1 LNHDA and CDR2 SQIVND (reference sequence). The CDR3 coding sequence is TGTGCCAGTAGTATCTTTAGCGGAACCTACAATGAGCAGTTCTTC. Residues: CASSIFSGTYNEQFF. The entire variable domain, with the rest obtained from reference TRBV19 and TRBJ2-1, is as follows: DGGITQSPKYLFRKEGQNVTLSCEQNLNHDAMYWYRQDPGQGLRLIYYSQIVNDFQKGDIAEGYSVSREKKESFPLTVTSAQKNPTAFYLCASSIFSGTYNEQFFGPGTRLTVL.

The CDR3 DNA sequence: TGTGCCAGCAGTGACGGTAACACCGGGGAGCTGTTTTTT. This encodes CASSDGNTGELFF. The chain employs TRBV6-1 and TRBJ2-2; D is unresolved. The CDR3 contains 13 residues. The germline gives CDR1 MNHNS, CDR2 SASEGT. Trimming pared 3 bases from V and 2 bases from J, leaving 4 bases between.